This entry lists 3 T cell receptor beta chains sequenced from one sample in a study of shared clonotypes between healthy human individuals (TCRdb year 2020). Receptors were amplified or captured by the immunoSEQ multiplex PCR assay. TCRdb carries this immuneACCESS record with in-frame sequences only. Its versions omit some clonotypes, under half of them owing to an unresolved V gene in the studies checked, with the rest unexplained. The sample has some 1.1 million clones on record, roughly 80% of them singletons. Approximately 0.95% of the sample rests with the top ten. Sequencing was performed on memory CD4+ T cells from PBMCs. Reading the label with the study, this specimen's cell subset or site is: CD45RA-negative fraction. The receptors were gathered from a man aged 18 to 30 in good health. Some clones in this sample may be carry-over from other donors' samples.

This chain links TRBV25-1 with TRBJ2-1; D is perhaps TRBD1 or TRBD2 (5 bases each). V gave up 5 bases and J gave up 14 bases, with 22 bases separating them. CDR1 is MGHDK, CDR2 SYGVNS, per germline. There are 14 residues in the CDR3. The CDR3, as DNA: TGTGCCAGCAGTCGGTCGGACAAACAACCCGGGGAGTTCTTC. Its protein is CASSRSDKQPGEFF.

As regards this clone: Different DNA sequences within this sample yield the same CDR3. The chain recombines TRBV5-1 with TRBJ2-1; D remains unclear. Per the germline V gene, CDR1 is SGHRS and CDR2 is YFSETQ. V dropped 0 bases and J dropped 6 bases, with 4 bases sitting between them. The CDR3 loop spans 12 amino acids. CDR3 nucleotides: TGCGCCAGCAGCTTGGAAGGCAATGAGCAGTTCTTC. Protein: CASSLEGNEQFF.

The chain combines TRBV5-1 with TRBJ2-3, with D perhaps matching TRBD1 (6 bases). The CDR3 extends over 13 amino acids. Trimming removed 2 bases from V and 5 bases from J, with 9 bases in between. Germline CDR1 reads SGHRS; CDR2 reads YFSETQ. The CDR3 loop is CASSFNREDTQYF. DNA of the CDR3: TGCGCCAGCAGCTTTAACAGGGAAGATACGCAGTATTTT.